The 17 T cell receptor beta chains presented below share a single source sample, sequenced in a study of post-analysis software for immune sequencing data. Overall study results and limits: TRBV5-6, TRBV5-1 and TRBV20-1 were among 4 or 5 TRBV segments more frequent in patients than controls.

Unique-molecular-identifier-tagged TCR beta cDNA libraries were used. TCRdb recomputed calls from the PCR reads with MiXCR, one row per CDR3 protein. The data show around 500,000 distinct CDR3 sequences, 30% to 40% seen once. These receptors' targets are unknown. Material: blood. Receptors originate from a girl younger than 18 with multiple sclerosis.

This clonotype was found a few times. CDR3 loop: CASSELSWRGRTDTQYF. CDR3 nucleotide sequence: TGCGCCAGCAGCGAATTATCGTGGAGGGGGCGAACAGATACGCAGTATTTT. The rearrangement links TRBV5-1 to TRBJ2-3; TRBD1 might be the D (7 bases). Trimming cost V 4 bases and J 3 bases, with 21 bases left between them. The CDR3 is 17 residues long. Germline V gene sequence: CDR1 SGHRS, CDR2 YFSETQ.

This clonotype was seen ten or more times. V gene TRBV20-1 combines with J gene TRBJ2-3, with TRBD1 as a possible D gene (5 bases). CDR1 and CDR2 (germline): DFQATT, SNEGSKA (reference sequence). V lost 0 bases and J 2 bases, leaving 6 bases between the germline ends. The CDR3 covers 13 residues. The CDR3 DNA sequence: TGCAGTGCTAGAGACAGGGTCACAGATACGCAGTATTTT. It codes for CSARDRVTDTQYF.

The chain uses TRBV19 and TRBJ1-2; the D is unclear. The CDR3 length is 10 residues. CDR1 is LNHDA and CDR2 is SQIVND in the germline V gene (reference sequence). Trimming stripped 4 bases from V and 3 bases from J, with 0 bases between. Written as DNA, the CDR3 is TGTGCCAGTAGTAACTATGGCTACACCTTC. Translating it yields CASSNYGYTF.

This clonotype was counted between two and nine times. This CDR3 is CSAPKGREQYF. Here the CDR3 DNA reads TGCAGTGCCCCCAAAGGGCGGGAGCAGTACTTC. The rearrangement uses TRBV20-1 and TRBJ2-7; D call uncertain. V was shortened by 6 bases and J by 7 bases, with 13 bases between the two germline ends. Germline CDR1 is DFQATT and CDR2 is SNEGSKA (reference sequence). The CDR3 covers 11 residues.

J is TRBJ1-6 and V is TRBV4-1; D remains ambiguous. The ends were cut back, 0 bases at V and 11 bases at J, with 11 bases in the middle. This CDR3 contains 14 residues. Germline CDR1 is MGHRA and CDR2 is YSYEKL. The CDR3 sequence: CASSQDEGWTPLHF. The CDR3 bases are TGCGCCAGCAGCCAAGATGAGGGTTGGACACCCCTCCACTTT.

The chain couples TRBV20-1 to TRBJ2-5; the D gene is possibly TRBD2 (5 bases). The CDR3 totals 14 residues. The ends were cut back, 3 bases at V and 2 bases at J, with 13 bases in the middle. Per germline, CDR1 DFQATT and CDR2 SNEGSKA (reference sequence). Here the CDR3 reads CSASPYLAQETQYF. In DNA form, the CDR3 reads TGCAGTGCTAGTCCCTATCTAGCTCAAGAGACCCAGTACTTC.

The chain has TRBV5-5 and TRBJ1-1; D gene unclear. V lost 4 bases and J 7 bases, leaving 8 bases between the germline ends. Germline values: CDR1 SGHKS, CDR2 YYEKEE (reference sequence). CDR3 size: 11 residues. The CDR3 reads CASSEESEAFF. The CDR3 bases are TGTGCCAGCAGCGAGGAGAGTGAAGCTTTCTTT.

Of note for this clonotype: Germline is not matched at one junction end, which may reflect a read error. The chain combines TRBV7-9 with TRBJ2-3, with 9 bases aligning to TRBD2. The length of the CDR3 is 15 residues. Per germline, CDR1 SEHNR and CDR2 FQNEAQ (reference sequence). CDR3: CASSPSSGGSYTQYF. In DNA, the CDR3 is TGCGCCAGCAGCCCCTCGAGCGGGGGGTCATATACGCAGTATTTT.

The chain combines TRBV11-2 with TRBJ1-4; 7 bases agree with TRBD1. CDR1 is SGHAT, CDR2 FQNNGV, per germline. This CDR3 spans 16 amino acids. The ends lost 5 bases at V and 0 bases at J; junction bases unmatched: 6. The CDR3 region has the DNA TGTGCCAGCAGCCTCCACAGGGGACCAACTAATGAAAAACTGTTTTTT. Protein sequence: CASSLHRGPTNEKLFF.

The table lists this clonotype with a few counts. V is TRBV11-2 and J is TRBJ2-5; maybe TRBD2 (6 bases). The germline CDR1 and CDR2 sequences are SGHAT and FQNNGV. The length of the CDR3 is 13 residues. V lost 5 bases to trimming and J lost 2 bases, with 9 bases between them. The CDR3 coding sequence is TGTGCCAGCAGCCGAGGGACTCAAGAGACCCAGTACTTC. It translates to CASSRGTQETQYF.

The J gene is TRBJ1-5, the V gene TRBV5-1, with TRBD1 matching 8 bases. V was pared by 4 bases and J by 5 bases, with 11 bases of the junction left unmatched. CDR3 length equals 16 residues. The V gene's germline CDR1 is SGHRS and CDR2 YFSETQ. The CDR3 is CASSPKPVQGDQPQHF. The CDR3 DNA reads as TGCGCCAGCAGCCCTAAACCCGTACAGGGGGATCAGCCCCAGCATTTT.

The rearrangement joins TRBV7-3 to TRBJ2-3; 7 bases are a match to TRBD2. CDR1 and CDR2 from the germline V gene are SGHTA and FQGTGA. The ends lost 2 bases at V and 2 bases at J; junction bases unmatched: 7. The CDR3 spans 16 residues. CDR3: CASSLGFSGDTDTQYF. The CDR3 DNA sequence: TGTGCCAGCAGCTTAGGATTCAGCGGGGACACAGATACGCAGTATTTT.

This clonotype was observed a handful of times. The chain couples TRBV6-2 or TRBV6-3 to TRBJ2-7, with D maybe TRBD1 (6 bases). The CDR3 is 14 amino acids. V was shortened by 7 bases and J by 4 bases, with 17 bases between the two germline ends. The germline CDR1 and CDR2 sequences are MNHEY and SVGEGT. The DNA of the CDR3 is TGTGCCAGCACTCTCTCGATTGGACAGTACGAGCAGTACTTC. Its translation: CASTLSIGQYEQYF.

This clonotype has a handful of counts. At one of its ends the junction is not consistent with the germline gene, which may arise from a read error. The chain is built from TRBV5-1 and TRBJ2-3; perhaps TRBD1 as D (6 bases). Germline-derived CDR1 and CDR2 are SGHRS and YFSETQ. The CDR3 runs 14 residues. In nucleotides, the CDR3 is TGCGCCAGCAGGTTGGCAGGGGCGTCAGATACGCAGTATTTT. As protein: CASRLAGASDTQYF.

V usage is TRBV28 and J usage is TRBJ2-5; tentatively, D is TRBD2 (7 bases). V was shortened by 6 bases and J by 1 base, with 15 bases between the two germline ends. The CDR3 runs to 15 residues. Germline loops: CDR1 MDHEN, CDR2 SYDVKM. The CDR3 sequence is CASSLLRGGQETQYF. The DNA of the CDR3 is TGTGCCAGCAGCCTCCTAAGGGGGGGCCAAGAGACCCAGTACTTC.

This chain uses TRBV5-1 with TRBJ2-7, with TRBD1 matching over 7 bases. CDR3 length: 14 amino acids. V lost 3 bases to trimming and J lost 5 bases; unmatched junction nucleotides: 8. Germline CDR1 and CDR2: SGHRS and YFSETQ. The CDR3 DNA reads as TGCGCCAGCAGCTCCGGACAGGTCGGGCACGAGCAGTACTTC. Residues: CASSSGQVGHEQYF.

V is TRBV5-1 and J is TRBJ2-1, with D unclear. The CDR3 length is 11 residues. Germline V CDR1 and CDR2: SGHRS, YFSETQ. Trimming cost V 1 base and J 10 bases, with 6 bases left between them. In nucleotides, the CDR3 is TGCGCCAGCAGCTTGACAAAAGAGCAGTTCTTC. This sequence encodes CASSLTKEQFF. Full variable domain (rest looked up from reference TRBV5-1 and TRBJ2-1): KAGVTQTPRYLIKTRGQQVTLSCSPISGHRSVSWYQQTPGQGLQFLFEYFSETQRNKGNFPGRFSGRQFSNSRSEMNVSTLELGDSALYLCASSLTKEQFFGPGTRLTVL.